One TCR beta chain is described in this entry. Trimming took 5 bases from V and 5 from J, leaving 12 bases between them. Germline CDR1 MGHRA, CDR2 YSYEKL. The length of the CDR3 is 13 residues. RNA was extracted and reverse transcribed into cDNA as the sequencing template. Repertoires were generated with immunoSEQ multiplex PCR, while TCRdb's copy carries only in-frame clones and drops some. The data show some 130,000 clones, around 49% seen once. This sample was included in a study of CD8+ T cells in alopecia areata. Overall study: Treated patients were dosed with oral tofacitinib, taking 5 to 10 mg twice daily.

The source was CD8+ T cells sorted from blood, collected at week 0. This chain connects TRBV4-1 to TRBJ1-1; no clear D gene. The origin of this receptor is a human donor with alopecia areata. CDR3: CASSIDGRTEAFF. CDR3 sequence (DNA): TGCGCCAGCAGCATAGACGGGCGAACTGAAGCTTTCTTT.